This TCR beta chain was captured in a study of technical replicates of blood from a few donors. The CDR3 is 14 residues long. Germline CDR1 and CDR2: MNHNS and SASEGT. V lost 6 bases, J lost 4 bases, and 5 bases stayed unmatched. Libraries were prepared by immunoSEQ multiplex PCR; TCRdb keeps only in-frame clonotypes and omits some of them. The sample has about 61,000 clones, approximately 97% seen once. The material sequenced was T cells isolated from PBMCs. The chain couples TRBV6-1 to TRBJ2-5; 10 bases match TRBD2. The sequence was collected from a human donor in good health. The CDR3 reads CASRSGGAGETQYF. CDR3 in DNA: TGTGCCAGCAGGAGCGGGGGGGCCGGAGAGACCCAGTACTTC.